This T cell receptor beta chain was obtained from a study of shared clonotypes between healthy human individuals. General study findings and limits: Non-shared clonotypes had lower generation probabilities than clonotypes shared by all four sorted-subset donors. Clonotype sharing among donors was expected to depend on sequencing depth.

Those who donated were healthy HIV-negative adults, with no recent acute infections or vaccinations reported. The input for sorted-subset replicate PCRs was around 200 ng DNA, tens of thousands of T cell genomes. Repertoires were generated with immunoSEQ multiplex PCR, while TCRdb's copy carries only in-frame clones and drops some. Of 2 million to 2.5 million clones listed, more than 90% were seen once; the top ten hold approximately 0.13%. Notes on this clone: The antigen is not known.

Trimming took 0 bases from V and 8 from J; bases not matched to a gene: 5. This CDR3 has 15 residues. Germline CDR1 reads SGHNT; CDR2 reads YYREEE (reference sequence). This receptor was taken from a man younger than 35 in good health. The source material was naive CD4+ T cells sorted from blood. This sample's subset: CD45RA+ positively selected. This chain joins TRBV5-4 and TRBJ2-1, with TRBD2 matching 10 bases. CDR3 nucleotide sequence: TGTGCCAGCAGCTTGGTTAGCGGGAGGAGGGATGAGCAGTTCTTC. Protein product: CASSLVSGRRDEQFF.